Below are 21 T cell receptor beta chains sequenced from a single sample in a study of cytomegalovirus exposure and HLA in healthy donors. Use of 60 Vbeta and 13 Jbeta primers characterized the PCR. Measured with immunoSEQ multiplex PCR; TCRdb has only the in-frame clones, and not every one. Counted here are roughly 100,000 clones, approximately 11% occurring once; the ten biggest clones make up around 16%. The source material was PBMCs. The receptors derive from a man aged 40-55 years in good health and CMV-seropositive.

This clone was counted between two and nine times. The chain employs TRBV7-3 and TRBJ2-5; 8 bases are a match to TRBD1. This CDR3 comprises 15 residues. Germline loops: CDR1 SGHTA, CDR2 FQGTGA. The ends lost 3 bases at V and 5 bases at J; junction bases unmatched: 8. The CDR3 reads CASSFRQGIGETQYF. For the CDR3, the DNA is TGTGCCAGCAGCTTTAGACAGGGGATAGGGGAGACCCAGTACTTC.

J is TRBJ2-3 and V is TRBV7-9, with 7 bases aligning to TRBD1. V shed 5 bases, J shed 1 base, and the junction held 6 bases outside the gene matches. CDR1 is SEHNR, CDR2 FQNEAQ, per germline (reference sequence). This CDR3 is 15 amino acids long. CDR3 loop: CASSLRDSRTDTQYF. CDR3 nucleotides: TGTGCCAGCAGCCTCCGGGACAGCCGCACAGATACGCAGTATTTT.

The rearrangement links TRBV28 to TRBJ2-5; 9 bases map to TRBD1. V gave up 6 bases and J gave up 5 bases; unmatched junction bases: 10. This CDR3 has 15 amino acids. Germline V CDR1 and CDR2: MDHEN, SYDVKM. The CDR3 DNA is TGTGCCAGCAGCCCCCCGGGACAGGGAGGGGAGACCCAGTACTTC. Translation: CASSPPGQGGETQYF.

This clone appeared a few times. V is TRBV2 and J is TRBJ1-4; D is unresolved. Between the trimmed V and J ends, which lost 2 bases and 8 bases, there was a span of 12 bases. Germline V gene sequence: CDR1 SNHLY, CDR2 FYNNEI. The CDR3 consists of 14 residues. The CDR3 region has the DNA TGTGCCAGCAGTGAATGGCGGGGTAGGGAAAAACTGTTTTTT. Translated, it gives CASSEWRGREKLFF.

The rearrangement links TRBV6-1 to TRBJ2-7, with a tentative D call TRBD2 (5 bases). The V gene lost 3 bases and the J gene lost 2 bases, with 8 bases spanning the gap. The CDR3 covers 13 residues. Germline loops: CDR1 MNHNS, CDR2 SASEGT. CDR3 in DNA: TGTGCCAGCAGTGACGGGGTTCCCTACGAGCAGTACTTC. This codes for CASSDGVPYEQYF.

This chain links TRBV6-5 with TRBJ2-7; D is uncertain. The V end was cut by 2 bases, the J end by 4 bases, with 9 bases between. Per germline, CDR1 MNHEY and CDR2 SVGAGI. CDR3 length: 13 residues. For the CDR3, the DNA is TGTGCCAGCAGTTACCGGCAGGCATACGAGCAGTACTTC. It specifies CASSYRQAYEQYF.

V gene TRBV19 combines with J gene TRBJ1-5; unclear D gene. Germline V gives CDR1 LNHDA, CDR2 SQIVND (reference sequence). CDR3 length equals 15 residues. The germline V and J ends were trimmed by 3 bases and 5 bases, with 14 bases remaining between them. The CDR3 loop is CASSMGWQEDQPQHF. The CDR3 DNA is TGTGCCAGTAGTATGGGTTGGCAGGAGGATCAGCCCCAGCATTTT.

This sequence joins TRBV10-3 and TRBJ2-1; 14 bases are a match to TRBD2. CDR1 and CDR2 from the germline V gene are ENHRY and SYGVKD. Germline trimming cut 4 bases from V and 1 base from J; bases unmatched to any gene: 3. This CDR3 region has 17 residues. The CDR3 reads CAISVGTSGGSYNEQFF. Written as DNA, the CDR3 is TGTGCCATCAGTGTAGGGACTAGCGGGGGATCCTACAATGAGCAGTTCTTC.

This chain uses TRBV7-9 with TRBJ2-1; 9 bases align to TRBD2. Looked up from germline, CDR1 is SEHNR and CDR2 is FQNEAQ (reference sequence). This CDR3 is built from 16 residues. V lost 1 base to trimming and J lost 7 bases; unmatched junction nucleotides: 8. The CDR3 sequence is CASSLGAAGGRNEQFF. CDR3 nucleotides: TGTGCCAGCAGCTTAGGAGCAGCGGGAGGACGGAATGAGCAGTTCTTC.

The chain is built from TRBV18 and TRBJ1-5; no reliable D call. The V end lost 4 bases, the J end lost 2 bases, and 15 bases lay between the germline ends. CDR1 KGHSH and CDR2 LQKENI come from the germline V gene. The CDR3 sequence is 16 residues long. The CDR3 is CASSREGPGGNQPQHF. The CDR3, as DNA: TGTGCCAGCTCACGAGAGGGCCCCGGGGGCAATCAGCCCCAGCATTTT. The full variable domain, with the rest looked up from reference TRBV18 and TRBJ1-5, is NAGVMQNPRHLVRRRGQEARLRCSPMKGHSHVYWYRQLPEEGLKFMVYLQKENIIDESGMPKERFSAEFPKEGPSILRIQQVVRGDSAAYFCASSREGPGGNQPQHFGDGTRLSIL.

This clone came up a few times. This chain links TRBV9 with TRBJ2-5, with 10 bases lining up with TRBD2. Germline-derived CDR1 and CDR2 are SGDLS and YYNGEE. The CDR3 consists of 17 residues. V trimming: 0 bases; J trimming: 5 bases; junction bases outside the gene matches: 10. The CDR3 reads CASSVGTSGIGAETQYF. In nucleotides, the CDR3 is TGTGCCAGCAGCGTAGGCACTAGCGGGATTGGGGCTGAGACCCAGTACTTC.

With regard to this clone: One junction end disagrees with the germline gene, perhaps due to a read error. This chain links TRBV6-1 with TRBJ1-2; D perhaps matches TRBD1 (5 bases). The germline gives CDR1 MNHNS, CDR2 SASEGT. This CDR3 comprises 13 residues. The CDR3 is CASGNGGNYGYPF. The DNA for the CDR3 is TGTGCCAGCGGAAACGGGGGGAACTATGGCTACCCCTTC.

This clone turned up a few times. In DNA, the CDR3 is TGCGCCAGCAGCTTCCGGGGGGCTATGGATGGCTACACCTTC. Protein product: CASSFRGAMDGYTF. J is TRBJ1-2 and V is TRBV5-1; D is perhaps TRBD1 (6 bases). The V gene lost 2 bases and the J gene lost 6 bases, with 14 bases spanning the gap. The CDR3 loop spans 14 amino acids. Germline CDR1 SGHRS, CDR2 YFSETQ.

As DNA, the CDR3 is TGCAGCGTTGGCACAGGAGATAGCAATCAGCCCCAGCATTTT. Its protein is CSVGTGDSNQPQHF. This chain uses TRBV29-1 with TRBJ1-5; perhaps TRBD1 as D (5 bases). The germline CDR1 and CDR2 sequences are SQVTM and ANQGSEA. The ends were cut back, 4 bases at V and 0 bases at J, with 10 bases in the middle. The CDR3 covers 14 residues.

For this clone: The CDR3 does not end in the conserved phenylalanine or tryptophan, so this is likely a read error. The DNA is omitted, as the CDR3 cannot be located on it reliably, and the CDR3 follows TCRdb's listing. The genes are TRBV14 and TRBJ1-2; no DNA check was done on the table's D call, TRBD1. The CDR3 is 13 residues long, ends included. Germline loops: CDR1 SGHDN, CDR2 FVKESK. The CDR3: CASRPGTVYGYIV.

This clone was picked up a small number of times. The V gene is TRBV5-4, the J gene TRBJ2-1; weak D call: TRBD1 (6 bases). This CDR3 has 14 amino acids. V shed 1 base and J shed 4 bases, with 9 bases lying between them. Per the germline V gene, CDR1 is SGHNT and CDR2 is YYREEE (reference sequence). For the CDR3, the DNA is TGTGCCAGCAGCTTGACGACAGGTTACAATGAGCAGTTCTTC. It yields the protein CASSLTTGYNEQFF.

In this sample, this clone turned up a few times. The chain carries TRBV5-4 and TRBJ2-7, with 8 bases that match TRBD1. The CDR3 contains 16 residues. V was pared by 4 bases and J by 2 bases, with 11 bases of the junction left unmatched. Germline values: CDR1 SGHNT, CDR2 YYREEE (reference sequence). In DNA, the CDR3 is TGTGCCAGCAGCCCGGTGACCGGGACAGGACCCTACGAGCAGTACTTC. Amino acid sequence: CASSPVTGTGPYEQYF.

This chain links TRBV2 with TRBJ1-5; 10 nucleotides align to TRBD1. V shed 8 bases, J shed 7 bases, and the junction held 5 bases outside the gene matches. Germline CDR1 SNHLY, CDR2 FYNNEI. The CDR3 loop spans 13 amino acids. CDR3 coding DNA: TGTGCCAGCGGTGGGACAGGGGAACAGCCCCAGCATTTT. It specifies CASGGTGEQPQHF.

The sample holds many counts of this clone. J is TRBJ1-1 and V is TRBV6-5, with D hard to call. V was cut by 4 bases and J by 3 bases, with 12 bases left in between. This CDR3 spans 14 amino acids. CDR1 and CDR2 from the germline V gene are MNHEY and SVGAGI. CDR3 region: CASSSPSRDTEAFF. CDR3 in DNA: TGTGCCAGCAGTTCCCCTTCCCGGGACACTGAAGCTTTCTTT.

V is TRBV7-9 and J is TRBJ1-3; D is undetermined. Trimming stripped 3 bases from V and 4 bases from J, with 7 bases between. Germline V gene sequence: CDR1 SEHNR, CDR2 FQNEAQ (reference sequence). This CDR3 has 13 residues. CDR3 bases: TGTGCCAGCAGCTTGGAGAGGGGAAACACCATATATTTT. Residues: CASSLERGNTIYF.

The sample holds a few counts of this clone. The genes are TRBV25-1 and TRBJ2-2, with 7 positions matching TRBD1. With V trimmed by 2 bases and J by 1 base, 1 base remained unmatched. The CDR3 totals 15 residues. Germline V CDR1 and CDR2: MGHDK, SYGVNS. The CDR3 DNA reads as TGTGCCAGCAGTGAAGGGACAGTGAACACCGGGGAGCTGTTTTTT. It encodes CASSEGTVNTGELFF.